The 31 T cell receptor beta chains presented below share a single source sample, sequenced in a study of cytomegalovirus exposure and HLA in healthy donors. PCR primers comprised 60 Vbeta and 13 Jbeta primers. Assay: immunoSEQ multiplex PCR; the TCRdb copy retains only in-frame clones and omits some. The sample yields 90,000 to 150,000 clones, around four fifths seen once. The sequenced sample was PBMCs. All receptors derive from a middle-aged man in good health and CMV-seronegative.

V gene TRBV28 combines with J gene TRBJ2-7; D unclear. Trimming removed 5 bases from V and 5 bases from J, with 7 bases in between. The germline gives CDR1 MDHEN, CDR2 SYDVKM. The CDR3 runs 11 residues. Here the CDR3 DNA reads TGTGCCAGCAGTCCAAGCGACGAGCAGTACTTC. This translates into CASSPSDEQYF. The complete variable domain, with remaining parts taken from reference TRBV28 and TRBJ2-7, reads DVKVTQSSRYLVKRTGEKVFLECVQDMDHENMFWYRQDPGLGLRLIYFSYDVKMKEKGDIPEGYSVSREKKERFSLILESASTNQTSMYLCASSPSDEQYFGPGTRLTVT.

The V call is TRBV7-9, the J call TRBJ2-5, with 9 bases identical to TRBD2. CDR1 SEHNR and CDR2 FQNEAQ come from the germline V gene (reference sequence). With V trimmed by 7 bases and J by 2 bases, 8 bases remained unmatched. The CDR3 extends over 15 amino acids. CDR3 DNA sequence: TGTGCCAGCAAGCCGGTAGCGGGGGTTCAAGAGACCCAGTACTTC. It translates to CASKPVAGVQETQYF.

The rearrangement uses TRBV7-2 and TRBJ2-1; D is ambiguous. Germline values: CDR1 SGHTA, CDR2 FQGNSA. The CDR3 is 14 amino acids. The V gene lost 5 bases and the J gene lost 5 bases, with 13 bases spanning the gap. The CDR3 DNA is TGTGCCAGCAGCCCTACCACGGTTCACAATGAGCAGTTCTTC. This sequence encodes CASSPTTVHNEQFF.

V gene TRBV9 combines with J gene TRBJ1-6; a possible D gene is TRBD1 (5 bases). Germline V gives CDR1 SGDLS, CDR2 YYNGEE. V lost 0 bases to trimming and J lost 5 bases, with 6 bases between them. CDR3 length: 14 residues. CDR3 region: CASSVGGDNSPLHF. The CDR3 region has the DNA TGTGCCAGCAGCGTAGGGGGGGATAATTCACCCCTCCACTTT.

Written as DNA, the CDR3 is TGCAGCGTTGAGGGGCAGGGAGGGAACACCATATATTTT. This gives the protein CSVEGQGGNTIYF. This sequence joins TRBV29-1 and TRBJ1-3; possibly TRBD1 for D (5 bases). The V end was cut by 3 bases, the J end by 7 bases, with 13 bases between. The CDR3 runs to 13 residues. The germline V gene encodes CDR1 SQVTM and CDR2 ANQGSEA. Using reference TRBV29-1 and TRBJ1-3 for the parts outside the CDR3, the full variable domain is SAVISQKPSRDICQRGTSLTIQCQVDSQVTMMFWYRQQPGQSLTLIATANQGSEATYESGFVIDKFPISRPNLTFSTLTVSNMSPEDSSIYLCSVEGQGGNTIYFGEGSWLTVV.

This clone has only a few counts. The chain has TRBV6-1 and TRBJ2-7; 8 bases are a match to TRBD1. Germline V lookup: CDR1 MNHNS, CDR2 SASEGT. Trimming at V came to 7 bases and at J to 2 bases, leaving 7 bases not matched to a gene. This CDR3 comprises 14 residues. The CDR3 loop is CASIDPGQAYEQYF. CDR3 sequence (DNA): TGTGCCAGCATTGACCCGGGACAGGCCTACGAGCAGTACTTC.

J is TRBJ2-7 and V is TRBV7-2, with TRBD2 matching over 10 bases. V lost 4 bases, J lost 2 bases, and 11 bases stayed unmatched. In germline, CDR1 is SGHTA, CDR2 FQGNSA. This CDR3 has 17 residues. CDR3 nucleotide sequence: TGTGCCAGCAGCTCCAGCTGGGGGAGCGGGAGGGCCTACGAGCAGTACTTC. Protein product: CASSSSWGSGRAYEQYF.

Note on this clone: One end of the junction is discordant with germline, which a read error may explain. The V and J genes are TRBV4-3 and TRBJ2-6; D might be TRBD1 (5 bases). Germline lookup yields CDR1 LGHNA and CDR2 YSLEER. The CDR3 loop spans 19 amino acids. As DNA, the CDR3 is TGCGCCAGCAGCCAAGTGGTGAAGGGGCTCGATTCTGGGGCCAACGGCCTGACTTTC. Protein product: CASSQVVKGLDSGANGLTF.

J is TRBJ1-2 and V is TRBV6-5; 7 bases fit TRBD1. Unmatched junction bases numbered 5, after V lost 5 bases and J lost 8 bases. The germline gives CDR1 MNHEY, CDR2 SVGAGI. The CDR3 contains 12 residues. The CDR3 loop is CASSTTGRGYTF. CDR3 in DNA: TGTGCCAGCAGTACGACAGGGAGAGGCTACACCTTC.

The J gene is TRBJ1-4, the V gene TRBV15; TRBD1 matches at 7 bases. This CDR3 contains 15 residues. Per germline, CDR1 LNHNV and CDR2 YYDKDF (reference sequence). The J segment lost 7 bases and the V segment lost 2 bases, leaving 7 bases of the junction unmatched. The CDR3 spells CATSRIRQGGEKLFF. The CDR3 DNA sequence: TGTGCCACCAGCAGAATAAGACAGGGAGGTGAAAAACTGTTTTTT.

This chain connects TRBV7-2 to TRBJ2-3, with 11 bases lining up with TRBD2. Germline V CDR1 and CDR2: SGHTA, FQGNSA. The V gene end was trimmed by 1 base and the J gene end by 7 bases; junction bases not matched to a gene: 10. This CDR3 contains 17 residues. The CDR3 DNA sequence: TGTGCCAGCAGCTTAGTCTCGGAGGGGACTAGCGGAAATACGCAGTATTTT. Amino acid sequence: CASSLVSEGTSGNTQYF.

The CDR3 sequence is CASSLGHSNTEAFF. CDR3 DNA sequence: TGTGCCAGCAGCTTGGGACACTCGAACACTGAAGCTTTCTTT. The rearrangement links TRBV5-4 to TRBJ1-1; D gene ambiguous. The CDR3 length is 14 residues. V was pared by 0 bases and J by 1 base, with 7 bases between. Germline assignment: CDR1 SGHNT and CDR2 YYREEE (reference sequence). Drawing the rest from reference TRBV5-4 and TRBJ1-1, the complete variable domain is ETGVTQSPTHLIKTRGQQVTLRCSSQSGHNTVSWYQQALGQGPQFIFQYYREEENGRGNFPPRFSGLQFPNYSSELNVNALELDDSALYLCASSLGHSNTEAFFGQGTRLTVV.

CDR3 sequence: CASSYAGASTDTQYF. DNA for the CDR3: TGTGCCAGTAGTTATGCGGGGGCCAGCACAGATACGCAGTATTTT. The chain employs TRBV19 and TRBJ2-3, with a possible D match to TRBD2 (7 bases). Trimming stripped 5 bases from V and 0 bases from J, with 12 bases between. CDR3 length equals 15 residues. CDR1 LNHDA and CDR2 SQIVND come from the germline V gene (reference sequence).

This chain connects TRBV18 to TRBJ1-5; D remains ambiguous. The V and J ends lost 2 bases and 3 bases respectively, with 11 bases between them. In germline, CDR1 is KGHSH, CDR2 LQKENI. This CDR3 spans 15 amino acids. In nucleotides, the CDR3 is TGTGCCAGCTCACCAGATGGAGGCCTCAATCAGCCCCAGCATTTT. Translation: CASSPDGGLNQPQHF.

The chain combines TRBV19 with TRBJ1-2; 9 bases line up with TRBD1. Germline CDR1 is LNHDA and CDR2 is SQIVND (reference sequence). This CDR3 spans 15 amino acids. The V and J ends lost 7 bases and 4 bases, in that order; junction bases with no gene match: 10. As DNA, the CDR3 is TGTGCCAGTAAATTTGGGACAGGGCCCTTCTATGGCTACACCTTC. Residues: CASKFGTGPFYGYTF.

The chain has TRBV11-2 and TRBJ1-4, with D uncertain. This CDR3 is 16 amino acids long. Germline-derived CDR1 and CDR2 are SGHAT and FQNNGV. V was cut by 3 bases and J by 0 bases, with 11 bases left in between. For the CDR3, the DNA is TGTGCCAGCAGCTTTCTCGGAGAGGCAACTAATGAAAAACTGTTTTTT. Protein product: CASSFLGEATNEKLFF.

The chain combines TRBV9 with TRBJ1-6; 8 bases line up with TRBD1. V was clipped by 3 bases and J by 0 bases; unmatched bases: 5. The germline gives CDR1 SGDLS, CDR2 YYNGEE. This CDR3 is 17 amino acids long. The CDR3 spells CASSARTGSSYNSPLHF. CDR3 nucleotide sequence: TGTGCCAGCAGCGCCAGGACAGGGAGCTCCTATAATTCACCCCTCCACTTT.

The genes are TRBV15 and TRBJ2-2, with a possible D match to TRBD1 (6 bases). Per germline, CDR1 LNHNV and CDR2 YYDKDF (reference sequence). V was pared by 8 bases and J by 1 base, with 11 bases between. CDR3 size: 14 residues. The DNA for the CDR3 is TGTGCCACCCGGACGACAGGGAACACCGGGGAGCTGTTTTTT. Translated: CATRTTGNTGELFF.

J is TRBJ1-2 and V is TRBV9; 7 nucleotides match TRBD1. The CDR3 is 17 residues long. Trimming removed 3 bases from V and 4 bases from J; junction bases left unmatched: 15. Germline V gene lookup returns CDR1 SGDLS and CDR2 YYNGEE. As DNA, the CDR3 is TGTGCCAGCAGCGCCGGTGGGACAGAGGGTTTCGTCTATGGCTACACCTTC. This codes for CASSAGGTEGFVYGYTF.

This clone was counted a few times. The chain joins TRBV7-2 to TRBJ2-2; the D gene is possibly TRBD2 (6 bases). This CDR3 is 14 amino acids long. Trimming removed 4 bases at V and 6 bases at J, with 12 bases between. Germline-derived CDR1 and CDR2 are SGHTA and FQGNSA. CDR3 nucleotide sequence: TGTGCCAGCAGCTCCGGGACTCGTCCCGGGGAGCTGTTTTTT. Its translation: CASSSGTRPGELFF. Full variable domain (missing parts from reference TRBV7-2 and TRBJ2-2): GAGVSQSPSNKVTEKGKDVELRCDPISGHTALYWYRQSLGQGLEFLIYFQGNSAPDKSGLPSDRFSAERTGGSVSTLTIQRTQQEDSAVYLCASSSGTRPGELFFGEGSRLTVL.

This chain uses TRBV7-6 with TRBJ2-5, with 12 nucleotides matching TRBD2. Trimming cost V 2 bases and J 2 bases; bases outside gene matches: 3. Germline lookup yields CDR1 SGHVS and CDR2 FNYEAQ. This CDR3 has 16 amino acids. The CDR3 loop is CASSLTSGGLQETQYF. The CDR3 coding sequence is TGTGCCAGCAGCTTAACTAGCGGGGGGCTACAAGAGACCCAGTACTTC.

The chain joins TRBV7-2 to TRBJ2-5; 7 nucleotides match TRBD2. The DNA matches TRBJ2-7 better at its end, which makes the J call doubtful. Looked up from germline, CDR1 is SGHTA and CDR2 is FQGNSA. This CDR3 comprises 14 residues. CDR3 sequence: CASSSAGVSYEQYF. DNA of the CDR3: TGTGCCAGCAGCTCCGCGGGGGTGTCCTACGAGCAGTACTTC.

The chain carries TRBV7-9 and TRBJ1-3; D perhaps matches TRBD1 (5 bases). Germline CDR1 and CDR2: SEHNR and FQNEAQ (reference sequence). The CDR3 runs 17 residues. V shed 6 bases and J shed 0 bases, with 18 bases lying between them. In DNA form, the CDR3 reads TGTGCCAGCAGAAAACCGGACATATCACGCTCTGGAAACACCATATATTTT. It yields the protein CASRKPDISRSGNTIYF.

The chain employs TRBV27 and TRBJ2-3; possible D gene TRBD2, 6 bases. This CDR3 comprises 18 residues. The ends were cut back, 0 bases at V and 0 bases at J, with 16 bases in the middle. Per germline, CDR1 MNHEY and CDR2 SMNVEV (reference sequence). CDR3 residues: CASSLSIKRVTSTDTQYF. The CDR3 bases are TGTGCCAGCAGTTTATCGATCAAGCGGGTCACTAGCACAGATACGCAGTATTTT.

The rearrangement uses TRBV10-3 and TRBJ1-5; TRBD1 matches at 7 bases. CDR3 length: 13 residues. Germline-derived CDR1 and CDR2 are ENHRY and SYGVKD. V trimming: 8 bases; J trimming: 4 bases; junction bases outside the gene matches: 5. The CDR3 region has the DNA TGTGCCATCCAAGACAGGGAGAATCAGCCCCAGCATTTT. It codes for CAIQDRENQPQHF.

The chain has TRBV7-2 and TRBJ2-7, with 7 positions matching TRBD1. This CDR3 spans 16 amino acids. Germline values: CDR1 SGHTA, CDR2 FQGNSA. The V and J ends lost 5 bases and 7 bases, in that order; junction bases with no gene match: 17. As DNA, the CDR3 is TGTGCCAGCAGCATACTATCCGGGACAGTGATTTTGGAGCAGTACTTC. It encodes CASSILSGTVILEQYF.

V is TRBV28 and J is TRBJ1-2, with 7 bases identical to TRBD1. The CDR3 runs 14 residues. Germline V gene data show CDR1 as MDHEN and CDR2 as SYDVKM. V gave up 10 bases and J gave up 7 bases; unmatched junction bases: 15. The CDR3 DNA reads as TGTGCCACGCCGCGGACAGGATCCCTCGGTGGCTACACCTTC. Protein: CATPRTGSLGGYTF.

This sequence joins TRBV19 and TRBJ1-2; D is unclear. The CDR3 loop spans 12 amino acids. Germline V lookup: CDR1 LNHDA, CDR2 SQIVND (reference sequence). V was shortened by 5 bases and J by 8 bases, with 12 bases between the two germline ends. CDR3 in amino acids: CASSWATEGYTF. The CDR3 nucleotides are TGTGCCAGTAGTTGGGCCACGGAAGGCTACACCTTC.

The V gene is TRBV4-1, the J gene TRBJ2-5, with D maybe TRBD2 (5 bases). Trimming left V 4 bases short and J 4 bases short, with 16 bases between. Per germline, CDR1 MGHRA and CDR2 YSYEKL. This CDR3 is built from 15 residues. This CDR3 is CASSLRAGFGETQYF. The CDR3 region has the DNA TGCGCCAGCAGCCTCCGGGCGGGTTTCGGAGAGACCCAGTACTTC.

V is TRBV5-1 and J is TRBJ2-3; TRBD2 is a possible D gene (6 bases). This CDR3 is built from 15 residues. The V gene's germline CDR1 is SGHRS and CDR2 YFSETQ. V was cut by 6 bases and J by 0 bases, with 14 bases left in between. The CDR3 bases are TGCGCCAGCACCCTGGGCCGGGGGAGCACAGATACGCAGTATTTT. This gives the protein CASTLGRGSTDTQYF.

V is TRBV30 and J is TRBJ1-2; 8 positions match TRBD1. Germline CDR1 GTSNPN, CDR2 SVGIG (reference sequence). The CDR3 runs to 11 residues. The ends lost 5 bases at V and 8 bases at J; junction bases unmatched: 4. The CDR3, as DNA: TGTGCCTGGGGGACAGGCTGGGGCTACACCTTC. Its translation is CAWGTGWGYTF.